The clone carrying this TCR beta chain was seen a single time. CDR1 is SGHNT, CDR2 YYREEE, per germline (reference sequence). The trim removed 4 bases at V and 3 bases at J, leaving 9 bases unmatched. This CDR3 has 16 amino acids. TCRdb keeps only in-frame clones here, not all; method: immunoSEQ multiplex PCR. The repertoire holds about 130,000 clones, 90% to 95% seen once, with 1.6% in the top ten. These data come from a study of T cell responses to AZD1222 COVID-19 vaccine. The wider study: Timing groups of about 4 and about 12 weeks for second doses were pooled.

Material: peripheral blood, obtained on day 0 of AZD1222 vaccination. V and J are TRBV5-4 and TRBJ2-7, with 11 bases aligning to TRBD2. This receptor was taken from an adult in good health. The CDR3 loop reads CASSAELAGANYEQYF. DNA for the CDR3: TGTGCCAGCAGCGCTGAACTAGCGGGAGCGAACTACGAGCAGTACTTC.